This entry features one T cell receptor beta chain sequence. Its cognate antigen is unknown. The junction shows a germline mismatch at one end, possibly a read error. These data originate in a study of blood T cells in healthy people across ages. As for the study in general: The capture of about one barcoded beta molecule per two T cells was achieved by template switching.

This CDR3 comprises 11 residues. Germline CDR1 is SQVTM and CDR2 is ANQGSEA. General study points: A greater number of naive CD4+ cells and higher diversity distinguished long-lived donors from aged donors.

The second PCR ran roughly 7 to 12 cycles with a sample-barcoded 5' primer and J-beta primers. The yield of each sample was at least 2.5 million CDR3-containing paired-end reads. Each CDR3 protein is one row after TCRdb ran MiXCR on the 5' RACE reads. The sample has approximately 810,000 distinct CDR3 sequences, 29% seen once. This chain links TRBV29-1 with TRBJ1-2, with D possibly being TRBD1 (5 bases). The sample consisted of blood. This clonotype was sampled from a woman aged 80 or older in good health. CDR3 coding DNA: TGTAGCGTCCTGGGCGAGGGGGGCTACACCTTC. Its protein is CSVLGEGGYTF.